This entry lists 27 T cell receptor beta chains sequenced from one sample in a study of T cells in Graves' hyperthyroidism and ophthalmopathy. Amplification yielded TCR beta CDR3 regions, with RNA transcripts as the source. HTBI primers were used for first-round RT-PCR of the TCR CDR3. One entry per CDR3 protein results from TCRdb running MiXCR on the multiplex PCR reads. This sample has approximately 560,000 distinct CDR3 sequences, with about half found just once. The sample taken for sequencing was peripheral blood or thyroid tissue (not recorded which). The receptor source for this set is a young woman with Graves' hyperthyroidism.

This clonotype was seen more than once but under ten times. This chain links TRBV5-1 with TRBJ2-7; 15 nucleotides match TRBD2. Trimming removed 4 bases from V and 2 bases from J; junction bases left unmatched: 7. CDR1 and CDR2 from the germline V gene are SGHRS and YFSETQ. This CDR3 spans 17 amino acids. The CDR3 loop is CASSDPGLAGGTYEQYF. The CDR3 region has the DNA TGCGCCAGCAGCGACCCGGGACTAGCGGGAGGAACCTACGAGCAGTACTTC.

The sample holds many counts of this clonotype. The gene calls are TRBV11-1 and TRBJ1-3; 7 positions match TRBD1. V lost 8 bases, J lost 4 bases, and 11 bases stayed unmatched. Germline-derived CDR1 and CDR2 are SGHAT and FQDESV (reference sequence). The CDR3 consists of 15 residues. CDR3 loop: CASGFTTGIGNTIYF. The DNA of the CDR3 is TGTGCCAGCGGATTCACGACAGGGATCGGAAACACCATATATTTT. Looking up the rest from reference TRBV11-1 and TRBJ1-3 gives the full variable domain: EAEVAQSPRYKITEKSQAVAFWCDPISGHATLYWYRQILGQGPELLVQFQDESVVDDSQLPKDRFSAERLKGVDSTLKIQPAELGDSAMYLCASGFTTGIGNTIYFGEGSWLTVV.

Notes on this clonotype: The junction does not match germline at one end; this may be a read error. The chain has TRBV10-3 and TRBJ2-7; TRBD1 is a possible D gene (6 bases). This CDR3 is 11 amino acids long. Looked up from germline, CDR1 is ENHRY and CDR2 is SYGVKD. CDR3 nucleotide sequence: TGTGCCAGCAGTGCCACAGGGAAGCAGTACTTC. The encoded protein is CASSATGKQYF.

This clonotype was counted only a few times. The chain combines TRBV2 with TRBJ1-6; 8 positions agree with TRBD1. CDR3 length: 14 residues. Losses at the gene ends were 5 bases for V and 5 bases for J; bases not matched to a gene: 2. The germline CDR1 and CDR2 sequences are SNHLY and FYNNEI. The DNA for the CDR3 is TGTGCCAGCAGTTTCAGGGGGCATAATTCACCCCTCCACTTT. Translation: CASSFRGHNSPLHF.

The chain recombines TRBV7-4 with TRBJ1-1; D is possibly TRBD1 (5 bases). The V end was cut by 5 bases, the J end by 11 bases, with 18 bases between. Per germline, CDR1 SGHVT and CDR2 SQSDAQ. This CDR3 spans 13 amino acids. CDR3 sequence: CASSDLQGGYAFF. The CDR3 DNA reads TGTGCCAGCAGCGACTTGCAGGGAGGATATGCTTTCTTT.

CDR3 sequence: CASSPKDSSYEQYF. Here the CDR3 DNA reads TGTGCCAGCAGCCCTAAGGACAGCTCCTACGAGCAGTACTTC. This chain joins TRBV7-9 and TRBJ2-7, with D possibly TRBD1 on 6 matching bases. V lost 5 bases and J 0 bases, leaving 11 bases between the germline ends. Germline loops: CDR1 SEHNR, CDR2 FQNEAQ (reference sequence). This CDR3 region has 14 residues.

V is TRBV9 and J is TRBJ2-2; no clear D. There are 13 residues in the CDR3. Germline V gene data show CDR1 as SGDLS and CDR2 as YYNGEE. With 1 base removed from V and 6 bases from J, the gap between germline ends came to 7 bases. The CDR3, as DNA: TGTGCCAGCAGCGTATATGGGTCCGGGGAGCTGTTTTTT. As protein: CASSVYGSGELFF.

This clonotype appeared many times. The J gene is TRBJ1-1, the V gene TRBV6-6; D call uncertain. Germline-derived CDR1 and CDR2 are MNHNY and SVGAGI (reference sequence). The ends were cut back, 2 bases at V and 1 base at J, with 5 bases in the middle. This CDR3 has 13 residues. The CDR3 DNA follows: TGTGCCAGCAGTTACGTCAAGAACACTGAAGCTTTCTTT. It encodes CASSYVKNTEAFF.

This clonotype was seen at least ten times. This chain joins TRBV24-1 and TRBJ2-2, with D perhaps TRBD1 or TRBD2 (6 bases each). This CDR3 is 13 amino acids long. Per germline, CDR1 KGHDR and CDR2 SFDVKD. Trimming pared 2 bases from V and 10 bases from J, leaving 10 bases between. CDR3 amino acids: CATSDWGREELFF. For the CDR3, the DNA is TGTGCCACCAGTGATTGGGGGCGGGAGGAGCTGTTTTTT.

This clonotype was counted ten times or more. The chain employs TRBV2 and TRBJ1-6; no clear D. Looked up from germline, CDR1 is SNHLY and CDR2 is FYNNEI. This CDR3 is built from 13 residues. V lost 6 bases and J lost 8, with 11 bases in between. The chain's CDR3 is CASSPVKDSPLHF. The CDR3 DNA reads as TGTGCCAGCAGCCCCGTTAAGGATTCACCCCTCCACTTT.

This clonotype was observed a single time. A much larger clone lies a single base off, so this may be a read error. DNA of the CDR3: TGTGCCAGCAGCATCGACTCAGTTCAGCCCCAGCATTTT. Translating it yields CASSIDSVQPQHF. The chain joins TRBV7-3 to TRBJ1-5, with no clear D. Trimming cost V 5 bases and J 6 bases, with 11 bases left between them. This CDR3 comprises 13 residues. CDR1 and CDR2 (germline): SGHTA, FQGTGA.

The V gene is TRBV7-4, the J gene TRBJ2-7; D gene uncertain. Germline V gene lookup returns CDR1 SGHVT and CDR2 SQSDAQ. CDR3 length equals 13 residues. The V gene lost 5 bases and the J gene lost 3 bases, with 11 bases spanning the gap. CDR3 loop: CASSHQGIYEQYF. CDR3 bases: TGTGCCAGCAGCCATCAAGGTATCTACGAGCAGTACTTC.

This clonotype was detected ten times or more. The chain recombines TRBV15 with TRBJ1-1; D remains ambiguous. V gave up 6 bases and J gave up 0 bases, with 2 bases separating them. The CDR3 loop spans 11 amino acids. Germline V gene lookup returns CDR1 LNHNV and CDR2 YYDKDF (reference sequence). The CDR3 DNA reads as TGTGCCACCAGGTTGAACACTGAAGCTTTCTTT. It encodes CATRLNTEAFF.

The sample holds many counts of this clonotype. The rearrangement uses TRBV2 and TRBJ2-2, with 14 positions matching TRBD2. Germline-derived CDR1 and CDR2 are SNHLY and FYNNEI. The length of the CDR3 is 15 residues. The V segment lost 6 bases and the J segment 4 bases; nucleotides outside the gene matches: 1. CDR3 nucleotide sequence: TGTGCCAGCAGCGGGACTAGCGGGAGCACCGGGGAGCTGTTTTTT. This sequence encodes CASSGTSGSTGELFF.

There are many counts of this clonotype. The chain has TRBV5-1 and TRBJ1-1; D perhaps matches TRBD1 (6 bases). The CDR3 contains 14 residues. CDR1 is SGHRS, CDR2 YFSETQ, per germline. V was trimmed by 0 bases and J by 4 bases, leaving 10 bases between them. CDR3 in amino acids: CASSLAFRGTEAFF. DNA of the CDR3: TGCGCCAGCAGCTTGGCCTTCAGGGGCACTGAAGCTTTCTTT.

This clonotype was observed a single time. This chain joins TRBV2 and TRBJ1-1; no reliable D call. The CDR3 length is 14 residues. The V end was cut by 2 bases, the J end by 2 bases, with 9 bases between. The germline V gene has CDR1 SNHLY and CDR2 FYNNEI. CDR3: CASSEHNLNTEAFF. CDR3 nucleotides: TGTGCCAGCAGTGAACACAACCTAAACACTGAAGCTTTCTTT.

V is TRBV24-1 and J is TRBJ1-2; 10 nucleotides align to TRBD1. The CDR3 has 17 amino acids. Germline trimming cut 1 base from V and 5 bases from J; bases unmatched to any gene: 9. CDR1 is KGHDR, CDR2 SFDVKD, per germline. CDR3: CATSDFGTGVFGYGYTF. In DNA, the CDR3 is TGTGCCACCAGTGATTTTGGGACAGGGGTCTTCGGTTATGGCTACACCTTC.

The chain is built from TRBV10-3 and TRBJ2-5; TRBD2 aligns across 13 bases. V lost 11 bases to trimming and J lost 0 bases; unmatched junction nucleotides: 12. CDR1 and CDR2 from the germline V gene are ENHRY and SYGVKD. The CDR3 length is 17 residues. CDR3 in amino acids: CASRGGLAGLYQETQYF. CDR3 sequence (DNA): TGTGCCTCGAGAGGGGGACTAGCGGGACTCTACCAAGAGACCCAGTACTTC.

The rearrangement uses TRBV5-1 and TRBJ2-7; a possible D gene is TRBD1 (7 bases). The CDR3 runs 17 residues. Germline V gene lookup returns CDR1 SGHRS and CDR2 YFSETQ. V was pared by 4 bases and J by 1 base, with 21 bases between. CDR3 DNA sequence: TGCGCCAGCAGCCGAAGTCGGGGGACAGAGGAGTCCTACGAGCAGTACTTC. Its protein is CASSRSRGTEESYEQYF.

This clonotype was found a few times. V gene TRBV7-9 combines with J gene TRBJ1-2, with D possibly being TRBD1 (6 bases). The CDR3 runs to 16 residues. Germline CDR1 and CDR2: SEHNR and FQNEAQ (reference sequence). Trimming shortened V by 0 bases and J by 3 bases, and 14 bases separated the two germline ends. The CDR3 region has the DNA TGTGCCAGCAGCTTAGCATCCACAGGGAACTACTATGGCTACACCTTC. Translation: CASSLASTGNYYGYTF.

The V call is TRBV7-2, the J call TRBJ2-2; TRBD1 or TRBD2 may be the D gene (5 bases each). The CDR3 runs 15 residues. CDR1 is SGHTA, CDR2 FQGNSA, per germline. V shed 7 bases and J shed 1 base, with 13 bases lying between them. CDR3 residues: CASTKGRWNTGELFF. CDR3 DNA: TGTGCCAGCACCAAGGGACGGTGGAACACCGGGGAGCTGTTTTTT.

On this clonotype: A much larger clone is a single base away; this may be a read error. Given the absence of the conserved phenylalanine or tryptophan at the CDR3 end, a read error is likely. The limits of the CDR3 on the DNA are not certain, so only TCRdb's listed CDR3 is given. This chain uses TRBV11-1 with TRBJ1-2; the D call of TRBD1 is as the table states it, not checked on the DNA. The germline gives CDR1 SGHAT, CDR2 FQDESV (reference sequence). The CDR3 is made up of 12 amino acids, end residues included. CDR3 region: CASSFEGAKNTL.

The chain employs TRBV12-3 or TRBV12-4 and TRBJ1-3; a weak D match, TRBD1 (5 bases). The CDR3 contains 15 residues. Trimming pared 4 bases from V and 4 bases from J, leaving 14 bases between. The CDR3: CASSYSGGGGNTIYF. The CDR3 DNA is TGTGCCAGCAGTTACTCAGGCGGGGGAGGAAACACCATATATTTT.

The chain combines TRBV19 with TRBJ1-2, with D unclear. Per the germline V gene, CDR1 is LNHDA and CDR2 is SQIVND (reference sequence). CDR3 size: 14 residues. Trimming took 5 bases from V and 4 from J, leaving 14 bases between them. The CDR3 loop reads CASSLDLPGYGYTF. The DNA for the CDR3 is TGTGCCAGTAGTTTGGACCTTCCTGGCTATGGCTACACCTTC.

Many counts were recorded for this clonotype. The chain joins TRBV10-3 to TRBJ1-1; no definite D call. V lost 3 bases to trimming and J lost 0 bases, with 8 bases between them. CDR3 length equals 14 residues. The germline CDR1 and CDR2 sequences are ENHRY and SYGVKD. The CDR3 spells CAISDQDLNTEAFF. As DNA, the CDR3 is TGTGCCATCAGTGATCAGGACCTGAACACTGAAGCTTTCTTT.

This chain links TRBV9 with TRBJ1-2; no reliable D call. Germline V lookup: CDR1 SGDLS, CDR2 YYNGEE. CDR3 size: 13 residues. For the CDR3, the DNA is TGTGCTAAGAGCCGAGACCCTAACTATGGCTACACCTTC. As protein: CAKSRDPNYGYTF.

This clonotype was seen more than once but under ten times. This chain joins TRBV12-3 or TRBV12-4 and TRBJ2-7; D possibly corresponds to TRBD1 (5 bases). Trimming stripped 6 bases from V and 2 bases from J, with 8 bases between. This CDR3 is built from 12 residues. DNA of the CDR3: TGTGCCAGCAGCCAGGACACCTACGAGCAGTACTTC. This codes for CASSQDTYEQYF.